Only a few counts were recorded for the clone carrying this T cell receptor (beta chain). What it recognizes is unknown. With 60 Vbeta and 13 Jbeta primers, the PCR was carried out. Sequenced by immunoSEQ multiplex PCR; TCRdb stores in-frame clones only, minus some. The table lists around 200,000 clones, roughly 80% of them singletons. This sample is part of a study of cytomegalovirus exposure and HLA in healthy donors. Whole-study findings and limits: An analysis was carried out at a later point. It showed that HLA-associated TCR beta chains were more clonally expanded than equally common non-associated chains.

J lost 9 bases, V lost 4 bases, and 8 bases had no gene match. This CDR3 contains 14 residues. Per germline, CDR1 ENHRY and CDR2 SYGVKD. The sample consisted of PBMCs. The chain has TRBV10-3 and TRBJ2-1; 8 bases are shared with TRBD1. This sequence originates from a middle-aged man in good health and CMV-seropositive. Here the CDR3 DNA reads TGTGCCATCAGTGGGGAGACAGGGGTGGCTGAGCAGTTCTTC. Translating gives CAISGETGVAEQFF.